This TCR beta chain comes out of a study of T cell repertoires in cytomegalovirus infection. Study summary: Selection of CMV epitopes for the study included recently identified HLA-C-restricted and well-studied HLA-B-restricted ones. In public TCR beta signatures, there were indications of both CMV infection and matching HLA type. Study conclusions and caveats: Individuals carrying CMV plus the relevant HLA were identified by cumulative frequency of public TCR beta families. The ex vivo response was dominated by HLA-C-restricted CMV-specific TCR beta clonotypes.

The germline V and J ends were trimmed by 1 base and 0 bases, with 7 bases remaining between them. CDR1 is SGHAT, CDR2 FQNNGV, per germline. CDR3 length: 15 amino acids. For this clonotype: Its target is unknown.

Each CDR3 protein gets one entry after TCRdb re-called the reads with MiXCR. The data contain some 310,000 distinct CDR3 sequences, more than 20% of them singletons. The chain carries TRBV11-2 and TRBJ1-5; unclear D gene. Here the sequenced sample was cultured PBMCs, taken from culture after CMV antigen stimulation. The sequence came from a human donor in good health (CMV status not recorded). Some clones in this sample may be carry-over from other donors' samples. The CDR3 coding sequence is TGTGCCAGCAGCTTAGCGCTAAATAGCAATCAGCCCCAGCATTTT. Amino acid sequence: CASSLALNSNQPQHF.